The 12 T cell receptor beta chains below were found in one sample sequenced in a study of neurological immune-mediated disorders. TCRdb re-called the 5' RACE reads with MiXCR, one entry per CDR3 protein. The sample lists tens of thousands of distinct CDR3 sequences, about 12% seen once, with around 10% in the top ten. The sample was PBMCs. All receptors derive from a woman aged 60-70 years with HTLV-1-associated myelopathy (HAM/TSP).

The chain's CDR3 is CASSLSVYNEQFF. Written as DNA, the CDR3 is TGTGCCAGCAGCCTGAGTGTCTACAATGAGCAGTTCTTC. The rearrangement joins TRBV11-2 to TRBJ2-1; D is ambiguous. V lost 5 bases, J lost 3 bases, and 8 bases lay in between. Germline lookup yields CDR1 SGHAT and CDR2 FQNNGV. This CDR3 contains 13 residues.

This clonotype was picked up many times. The chain has TRBV12-3 or TRBV12-4 and TRBJ2-1; TRBD2 matches at 8 bases. The CDR3 length is 15 residues. Trimming took 7 bases from V and 10 from J; bases not matched to a gene: 15. In nucleotides, the CDR3 is TGTGCCAGCAACCCTACTAGCGGCCTCTCCGGCGAGCAGTTCTTC. This sequence encodes CASNPTSGLSGEQFF.

In this sample, this clonotype turned up many times. CDR3: CASSLGLAGVDEQYF. The CDR3 coding sequence is TGTGCCAGCAGCTTAGGACTAGCGGGAGTGGACGAGCAGTACTTC. V usage is TRBV11-2 and J usage is TRBJ2-7; 12 bases align to TRBD2. CDR3 length: 15 amino acids. The ends lost 1 base at V and 5 bases at J; junction bases unmatched: 3. Germline CDR1 reads SGHAT; CDR2 reads FQNNGV. Supplemented by reference TRBV11-2 and TRBJ2-7, the full variable domain reads EAGVAQSPRYKIIEKRQSVAFWCNPISGHATLYWYQQILGQGPKLLIQFQNNGVVDDSQLPKDRFSAERLKGVDSTLKIQPAKLEDSAVYLCASSLGLAGVDEQYFGPGTRLTVT.

This clonotype came up many times. The gene calls are TRBV20-1 and TRBJ2-3; 9 bases are shared with TRBD2. In germline, CDR1 is DFQATT, CDR2 SNEGSKA (reference sequence). V was clipped by 6 bases and J by 3 bases; unmatched bases: 10. The CDR3 loop spans 15 amino acids. CDR3 bases: TGCAGTGCCCCCAATAGCGGGAGCTTTACAGATACGCAGTATTTT. Protein sequence: CSAPNSGSFTDTQYF.

The V and J genes are TRBV5-1 and TRBJ2-3; maybe TRBD2 (5 bases). In germline, CDR1 is SGHRS, CDR2 YFSETQ. Trimming took off 7 bases at V and 3 bases at J, with 12 bases between the two ends. This CDR3 region has 13 residues. CDR3 sequence: CASRTSHTDTQYF. The CDR3, as DNA: TGCGCCAGCCGCACTAGTCATACAGATACGCAGTATTTT.

There are many counts of this clonotype. The rearrangement links TRBV6-6 to TRBJ1-4, with 7 bases lining up with TRBD1. The V and J ends lost 7 bases and 2 bases, in that order; junction bases with no gene match: 4. The CDR3 length is 14 residues. Germline CDR1 and CDR2: MNHNY and SVGAGI (reference sequence). CDR3 coding DNA: TGTGCCAGCACCAAGACAGGGACTAATGAAAAACTGTTTTTT. Translating it yields CASTKTGTNEKLFF.

Comment on this clonotype: A much larger clone lies one base from this, so it may be a read error. This chain links TRBV28 with TRBJ2-1, with D tentatively TRBD2 (6 bases). CDR1 MDHEN and CDR2 SYDVKM come from the germline V gene. The CDR3 is made up of 14 amino acids. Written as DNA, the CDR3 is TGTGCCAGCAGTTCCGGGACTCCCCACAATGAGCAGTTATTC. Translated: CASSSGTPHNEQLF.

On this clonotype itself: A much larger clone differs from this one at a single base, so this may be a read error. V and J are TRBV24-1 and TRBJ1-2; D perhaps matches TRBD1 (5 bases). Germline loops: CDR1 KGHDR, CDR2 SFDVKD. Trimming removed 4 bases from V and 7 bases from J, with 21 bases in between. This CDR3 is 16 amino acids long. CDR3 loop: CATSDGSGGLRGGYTF. DNA of the CDR3: TGTGCCACCAGTGACGGGTCGGGAGGATTGAGGGGTGGCTACACCTTC.

At least ten counts were recorded for this clonotype. The genes are TRBV6-2 or TRBV6-3 and TRBJ2-1; no reliable D call. V dropped 6 bases and J dropped 4 bases, with 7 bases sitting between them. CDR1 MNHEY and CDR2 SVGEGT come from the germline V gene. The CDR3 has 12 amino acids. The CDR3 nucleotides read TGTGCCAGCAGCGGATCGTACAATGAGCAGTTCTTC. Amino acids: CASSGSYNEQFF.

This sequence joins TRBV10-3 and TRBJ2-2, with D possibly called TRBD1 or TRBD2 (5 bases each). V was pared by 5 bases and J by 6 bases, with 22 bases between. The V gene's germline CDR1 is ENHRY and CDR2 SYGVKD. The CDR3 is 17 residues long. The CDR3 nucleotides read TGTGCCATCAGTTCCGGGACCCCCGGGCGAGGGTCCGGGGAGCTGTTTTTT. This encodes CAISSGTPGRGSGELFF.

This clonotype occurred many times. This chain links TRBV5-1 with TRBJ2-4, with a weak D call TRBD2 (5 bases). Germline CDR1 SGHRS, CDR2 YFSETQ. This CDR3 spans 18 amino acids. Trimming took off 0 bases at V and 6 bases at J, with 22 bases between the two ends. CDR3 region: CASSLGTPGERTGNIQYF. CDR3 bases: TGCGCCAGCAGCTTGGGAACTCCCGGGGAGCGGACGGGAAACATTCAGTACTTC.

This clonotype was seen a few times. This chain links TRBV2 with TRBJ2-1; 10 positions match TRBD2. V was clipped by 6 bases and J by 9 bases; unmatched bases: 26. Germline V gene sequence: CDR1 SNHLY, CDR2 FYNNEI. The CDR3 length is 20 residues. The CDR3 loop reads CASRHYYLRQGPSGSGEQFF. The CDR3 nucleotides read TGTGCCAGCAGGCACTACTATCTAAGACAGGGTCCTAGCGGGAGTGGTGAGCAGTTCTTC.